The entry below gives a single T cell receptor (beta chain) sequence along with its context. The antigen remains unidentified. This sample's RNA came from whole unsorted tissue. More than 3 cm separated this lung sample from the edge of the tumor. A modified ARM-PCR protocol with three rounds of nested PCR amplified TCRbeta. TCRdb reprocessed the multiplex PCR reads with MiXCR, giving one entry per CDR3 protein. The sample holds about 67,000 distinct CDR3 sequences, around 76% seen once. This sample was taken from a study of tumor and adjacent non-tumor tissue in lung cancer. Study results and caveats: Tumor tissue had significantly higher TCR diversity than normal lung.

The sample comprised distant non-tumor lung tissue. This sequence originates from a man between 60 and 70 years old with non-small cell lung cancer.

The CDR3 DNA sequence: TGTGCCAGCAGTGAAAGCCCCCCGGGCTATAATTCACCCCTCCACTTT. It is translated as CASSESPPGYNSPLHF. The rearrangement links TRBV6-1 to TRBJ1-6, with D hard to call. V was cut by 2 bases and J by 3 bases, with 11 bases left in between. Germline loops: CDR1 MNHNS, CDR2 SASEGT. The CDR3 has 16 amino acids.